This entry lists 14 T cell receptor beta chains sequenced from one sample in a study of cytomegalovirus exposure and HLA in healthy donors. Produced via immunoSEQ multiplex PCR; TCRdb's table is partial and in-frame only. The profile covers some 64,000 clones, with 90% to 97% appearing a single time and roughly 1% taken by the ten largest. Sequenced: PBMCs. These receptors all come from a woman between 18 and 29 years old in good health and CMV-seronegative.

The chain carries TRBV9 and TRBJ1-4; D is unclear. Trimming removed 0 bases at V and 3 bases at J, with 9 bases between. Per the germline V gene, CDR1 is SGDLS and CDR2 is YYNGEE. The CDR3 contains 15 residues. CDR3 amino acids: CASSVGHASNEKLFF. The CDR3 DNA follows: TGTGCCAGCAGCGTAGGACATGCCTCTAATGAAAAACTGTTTTTT.

This chain connects TRBV30 to TRBJ2-2; the D gene is possibly TRBD2 (5 bases). The V gene lost 3 bases and the J gene lost 1 base, with 9 bases spanning the gap. The length of the CDR3 is 14 residues. Germline CDR1 GTSNPN, CDR2 SVGIG (reference sequence). The CDR3 DNA reads as TGTGCCTGGAGGCGGGCCCGGAACACCGGGGAGCTGTTTTTT. Encoded protein: CAWRRARNTGELFF.

This chain joins TRBV7-9 and TRBJ2-4; no clear D gene. Per germline, CDR1 SEHNR and CDR2 FQNEAQ (reference sequence). The CDR3 consists of 14 residues. V lost 4 bases to trimming and J lost 1 base, with 8 bases between them. CDR3 bases: TGTGCCAGCAGCTCGAACGGGGCCAAAAACATTCAGTACTTC. Translated: CASSSNGAKNIQYF.

The chain joins TRBV18 to TRBJ2-7; 7 bases are a match to TRBD1. Per the germline V gene, CDR1 is KGHSH and CDR2 is LQKENI. The CDR3 sequence is 14 residues long. After removal of 3 bases from V and 6 bases from J, the junction contained 8 bases not matched to a gene. CDR3 protein: CASSPQTGAAEQYF. The DNA of the CDR3 is TGTGCCAGCTCACCCCAAACAGGGGCCGCCGAGCAGTACTTC.

The rearrangement uses TRBV18 and TRBJ2-5; D not resolved. The CDR3 totals 12 residues. Germline CDR1 KGHSH, CDR2 LQKENI. The V and J ends lost 3 bases and 1 base respectively, with 3 bases between them. The CDR3 reads CASSPRQETQYF. CDR3 nucleotide sequence: TGTGCCAGCTCACCGCGCCAAGAGACCCAGTACTTC.

The chain employs TRBV4-1 and TRBJ2-6, with 7 positions matching TRBD1. Looked up from germline, CDR1 is MGHRA and CDR2 is YSYEKL. With V trimmed by 1 base and J by 6 bases, 12 bases remained unmatched. The CDR3 runs to 18 residues. For the CDR3, the DNA is TGCGCCAGCAGCCAAGCCACGGCAGGGACAGCCCAGGCCAACGTCCTGACTTTC. Its translation is CASSQATAGTAQANVLTF.

This CDR3 is CAISERGGGPRRDYGYTF. The CDR3 nucleotides read TGTGCCATCAGTGAGAGGGGAGGAGGACCCCGGCGAGACTATGGCTACACCTTC. The genes are TRBV10-3 and TRBJ1-2; a weak D match, TRBD1 (5 bases). Germline values: CDR1 ENHRY, CDR2 SYGVKD. The CDR3 sequence is 18 residues long. The germline V and J ends were trimmed by 2 bases and 3 bases, with 22 bases remaining between them.

The rearrangement joins TRBV6-1 to TRBJ2-5; 8 bases fit TRBD2. The CDR3 covers 17 residues. J lost 2 bases, V lost 4 bases, and 12 bases had no gene match. CDR1 and CDR2 (germline): MNHNS, SASEGT. CDR3 coding DNA: TGTGCCAGCAGTGTTGCTAGCGGGTCCCGGCAGCAAGAGACCCAGTACTTC. It specifies CASSVASGSRQQETQYF.

This clone was observed a single time. Within the sample, other DNA sequences also encode this same CDR3. The V and J genes are TRBV11-3 and TRBJ2-1; 9 nucleotides align to TRBD1. The CDR3 contains 15 residues. Trimming took 5 bases from V and 4 from J; bases not matched to a gene: 6. Germline V CDR1 and CDR2: SGHNT, YENEEA. The CDR3 sequence is CASSPGQGSYNEQFF. CDR3 sequence (DNA): TGTGCCAGCAGCCCGGGACAGGGTAGTTACAATGAGCAGTTCTTC.

This clone was counted once. The chain is built from TRBV6-1 and TRBJ2-7, with a tentative D call TRBD1 (5 bases). V was pared by 2 bases and J by 2 bases, with 7 bases between. Germline V gene lookup returns CDR1 MNHNS and CDR2 SASEGT. This CDR3 is built from 13 residues. CDR3 protein: CASSERGPYEQYF. CDR3 coding DNA: TGTGCCAGCAGTGAAAGGGGTCCCTACGAGCAGTACTTC.

The chain couples TRBV5-1 to TRBJ2-1; perhaps TRBD2 as D (5 bases). The CDR3 runs to 16 residues. The germline V and J ends were trimmed by 1 base and 1 base, with 12 bases remaining between them. The germline V gene encodes CDR1 SGHRS and CDR2 YFSETQ. Here the CDR3 reads CASSLSGNPSYNEQFF. The CDR3 DNA sequence: TGCGCCAGCAGCTTGTCCGGGAACCCTTCCTACAATGAGCAGTTCTTC.

This chain links TRBV15 with TRBJ2-1; TRBD2 is a possible D gene (6 bases). This CDR3 contains 18 residues. CDR1 is LNHNV and CDR2 is YYDKDF in the germline V gene (reference sequence). Trimming pared 0 bases from V and 6 bases from J, leaving 21 bases between. As DNA, the CDR3 is TGTGCCACCAGCAGAGAGCCCCCCCAGAGCCGGAGGGCCAATGAGCAGTTCTTC. Translating it yields CATSREPPQSRRANEQFF.

This chain uses TRBV6-1 with TRBJ2-7, with 8 bases aligning to TRBD1. The CDR3 sequence is 16 residues long. V trimming: 3 bases; J trimming: 0 bases; junction bases outside the gene matches: 7. Germline V gene lookup returns CDR1 MNHNS and CDR2 SASEGT. CDR3: CASSDWDRRISYEQYF. DNA of the CDR3: TGTGCCAGCAGTGACTGGGACAGGAGGATCTCCTACGAGCAGTACTTC.

This clone came up once. The chain has TRBV10-3 and TRBJ2-3; 7 bases line up with TRBD2. Per the germline V gene, CDR1 is ENHRY and CDR2 is SYGVKD. The junction had 7 bases not matched to a gene; V was cut back by 8 bases and J by 2 bases. The CDR3 runs 14 residues. This chain's CDR3 is CAISGTTTTDTQYF. In DNA form, the CDR3 reads TGTGCCATCTCTGGGACTACCACCACAGATACGCAGTATTTT.